Listed below are T cell receptor beta chains from one sample, sequenced in a study of shared clonotypes between healthy human individuals. Repertoires were generated with immunoSEQ multiplex PCR, while TCRdb's copy carries only in-frame clones and drops some. Of 730,000 or so clones in the sample, more than 70% were seen once. Sequencing was done on a sample of memory CD4+ T cells sorted from blood. The receptors stem from a woman younger than 45 in good health. The conserved cysteine and the conserved F or W are not part of the CDR3 here. Size is stated for part of the rows, as once, few or many counts, or as a class when the clone is expanded.

clone_size,v_call,j_call,cdr3_length,cdr3_aa
.,TRBV28,TRBJ2-7,14,ASSFSGLAGWYEQY
.,TRBV19,TRBJ2-6,14,ASSIGMGGGANVLT
once,TRBV4-1,TRBJ1-4,14,ASSQDPMGGSEKLF
.,TRBV2,TRBJ2-7,11,ASCEQGVYEQY
.,TRBV28,TRBJ1-2,13,ASSLVGPRNYGYT
.,TRBV25-1,TRBJ2-5,12,ASTDSGSGETQY
once,TRBV28,TRBJ2-7,13,ASSLPASLAYEQY
.,TRBV11-3,TRBJ2-1,16,ASSPNPLAGGLYNEQF
.,TRBV5-1,TRBJ2-1,16,ASSLASGSGTSYNEQF
.,TRBV11-1,TRBJ2-3,12,ASSLEPSKDTQY
.,TRBV5-1,TRBJ2-7,12,ASSFFGQGNEQY
once,TRBV2,TRBJ2-5,13,ASSGTSGSQETQY
many,TRBV19,TRBJ1-2,13,ASSPTRQLNYGYT
.,TRBV7-9,TRBJ2-7,13,ASSLKREGLYEQY
.,TRBV19,TRBJ2-7,9,ASSIGVEQY
many,TRBV10-3,TRBJ2-5,12,AISEGTSQETQY
.,TRBV19,TRBJ2-4,17,ASSSPTSKRPRAKNIQY
.,TRBV21-1,TRBJ2-5,10,ASSKTRETQY
.,TRBV5-1,TRBJ2-2,13,ASSTDRTNTGELF
.,TRBV7-7,TRBJ2-1,14,ASSLAPGAGYNEQF
.,TRBV28,TRBJ2-7,9,ASSGPREQY
few,TRBV27,TRBJ2-7,12,ASSRADSPSEQY
few,TRBV27,TRBJ2-7,12,ASSLTAPSYEQY
.,TRBV7-9,TRBJ1-2,13,ASSPTGTGNYGYT
.,TRBV7-9,TRBJ2-2,14,ASSLGSSPNTGELF
few,TRBV18,TRBJ1-1,10,ASSPAGTEAF
.,TRBV11-2,TRBJ2-2,11,ASSRTNTGELF
few,TRBV5-5,TRBJ2-1,13,ASAPGTSGAQGQF
once,TRBV2,TRBJ1-5,13,ASSEARNSNQPQH
.,TRBV21-1,TRBJ2-3,14,ASSKVPQGDPDTQY
.,TRBV7-2,TRBJ2-7,14,ASSPSAVGNSYEQY
many,TRBV2,TRBJ2-7,13,ASSDQLAGVVEQY
few,TRBV6-1,TRBJ1-5,12,ASTGEISNQPQH
.,TRBV5-6,TRBJ1-1,11,ASKTGSAREAF
.,TRBV25-1,TRBJ1-1,14,ASSEYDWGLDTEAF
.,TRBV27,TRBJ2-7,12,ASSPADRAYEQY
.,TRBV5-1,TRBJ1-6,14,ASSLVGGTANSPLH
.,TRBV6-6,TRBJ1-1,11,ASRDRGRTEAF
.,TRBV5-1,TRBJ2-7,12,ASNSGQGAYEQY
.,TRBV5-6,TRBJ2-5,11,ASSSTRGETQY
.,TRBV6-6,TRBJ2-7,13,ASSHNRGPTYEQY
.,TRBV10-3,TRBJ2-5,10,AISDKTETQY
.,TRBV6-1,TRBJ1-2,14,ASSGGGTGLNYGYT
.,TRBV7-9,TRBJ2-6,15,ASSSWDRVLGANVLT
few,TRBV29-1,TRBJ2-5,10,SVSGSRETQY
once,TRBV18,TRBJ1-5,14,ASSPPEGQGGQPQH
.,TRBV9,TRBJ2-3,14,ASSPLMRQGADTQY
.,TRBV5-1,TRBJ2-7,14,ASSSGTSLSSYEQY
.,TRBV5-4,TRBJ1-4,14,ASSSTGGQGFEKLF
.,TRBV15,TRBJ1-5,15,ATSREATGGISQPQH
.,TRBV5-1,TRBJ2-7,14,ASSSDAGVSPYEQY
many,TRBV18,TRBJ2-7,9,ASSEANEQY
few,TRBV14,TRBJ2-3,13,ASSQVPGGSDTQY
.,TRBV28,TRBJ2-1,14,ASGNLAGGTYNEQF
.,TRBV19,TRBJ1-5,12,ASSGGTGNQPQH
.,TRBV28,TRBJ2-7,12,ASEGWQGAWEQY
.,TRBV28,TRBJ2-1,12,ASSLTSGRGEQF
.,TRBV4-1,TRBJ2-5,12,ASSHWRPQETQY
.,TRBV4-2,TRBJ1-4,18,ASSQADTPGQGGIYEKLF
.,TRBV30,TRBJ1-2,9,AWRQGLGYT